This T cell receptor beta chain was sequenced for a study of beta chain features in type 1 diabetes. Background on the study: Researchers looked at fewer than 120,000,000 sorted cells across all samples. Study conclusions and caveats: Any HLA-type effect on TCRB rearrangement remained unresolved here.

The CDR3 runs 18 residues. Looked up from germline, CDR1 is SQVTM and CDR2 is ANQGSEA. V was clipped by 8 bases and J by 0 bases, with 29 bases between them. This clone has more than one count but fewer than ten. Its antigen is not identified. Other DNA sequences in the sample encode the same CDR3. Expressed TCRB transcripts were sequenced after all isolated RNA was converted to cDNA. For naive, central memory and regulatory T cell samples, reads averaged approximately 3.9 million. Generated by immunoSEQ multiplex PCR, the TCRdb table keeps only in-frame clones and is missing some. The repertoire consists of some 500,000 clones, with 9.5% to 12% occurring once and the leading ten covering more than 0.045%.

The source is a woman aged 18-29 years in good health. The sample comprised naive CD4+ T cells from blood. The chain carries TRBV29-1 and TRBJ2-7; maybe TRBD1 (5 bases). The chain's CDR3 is CSLRSFEWTPLFSYEQYV. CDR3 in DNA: TGCAGCCTTAGAAGCTTTGAATGGACACCTCTCTTCTCCTACGAGCAGTACGTC.